Given below is one T cell receptor (beta chain) in context. Germline V gene sequence: CDR1 LNHDA, CDR2 SQIVND (reference sequence). V was clipped by 4 bases and J by 1 base; unmatched bases: 8. The CDR3 spans 18 residues. Original data processing: Reference gene primers were amplified, and this amplification served to estimate nucleated cell counts. The method was immunoSEQ multiplex PCR; TCRdb's version includes in-frame clones alone and lacks a portion of them. V, J and clone size were drawn from that table, and D and trimming were deduced from the DNA. Of around 180,000 clones in the sample, 85% to 90% were seen once. This sample stems from a study of blood T cell repertoires in COVID-19. Study as a whole: Both acute and convalescent COVID-19 samples were obtained from the United States, Italy and Spain. The analysed material was cDNA or gDNA that came from T cells, B-cell-depleted T cells, or PBMCs.

Sequencing was done on a sample of peripheral blood. The chain recombines TRBV19 with TRBJ2-6; 9 bases line up with TRBD1. The clonotype originates from a woman in her twenties or thirties with active or convalescent COVID-19. CDR3 sequence (DNA): TGTGCCAGTAGTAAAGCCGGGACAGGGATTTCTGGGGCCAACGTCCTGACTTTC. It translates to CASSKAGTGISGANVLTF.